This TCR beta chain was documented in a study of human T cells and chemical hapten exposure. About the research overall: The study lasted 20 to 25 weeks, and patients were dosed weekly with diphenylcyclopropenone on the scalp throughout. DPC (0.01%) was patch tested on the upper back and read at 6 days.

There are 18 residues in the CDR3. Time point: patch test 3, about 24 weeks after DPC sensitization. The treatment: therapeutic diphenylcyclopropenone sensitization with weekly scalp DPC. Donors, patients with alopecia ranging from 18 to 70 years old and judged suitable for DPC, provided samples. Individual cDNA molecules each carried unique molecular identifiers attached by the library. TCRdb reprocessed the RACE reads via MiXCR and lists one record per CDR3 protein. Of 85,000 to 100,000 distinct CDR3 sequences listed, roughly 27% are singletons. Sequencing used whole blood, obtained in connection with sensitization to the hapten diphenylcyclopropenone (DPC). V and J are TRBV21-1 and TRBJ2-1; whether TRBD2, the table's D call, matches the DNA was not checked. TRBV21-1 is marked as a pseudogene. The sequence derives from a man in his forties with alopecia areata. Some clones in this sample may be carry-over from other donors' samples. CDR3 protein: CASSKDGLAGGEGNEQFF. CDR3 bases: TGTGCCAGCAGCAAAGACGGACTAGCGGGAGGAGAGGGCAATGAGCAGTTCTTC.